Listed below are T cell receptor beta chains from one sample, sequenced in a study of cytomegalovirus exposure and HLA in healthy donors. Clones were read by immunoSEQ multiplex PCR, and TCRdb kept only the in-frame ones, dropping some. Of 100,000 to 150,000 clones in the sample, about four fifths are singletons; the top ten hold 1.3% to 1.5%. Sequencing was carried out using PBMCs. Every receptor here comes from a woman in her forties in good health and CMV-seronegative. Both conserved end residues are part of each CDR3. D genes are given only for firm matches. The size entry is marked missing in some rows and otherwise reads once, few, many or a size class.

TRBD1	TRBV7-7	TRBJ2-3	NA	CASSRTWTGVTDTQYF	TGTGCTAGCAGCAGAACCTGGACAGGGGTAACAGATACGCAGTATTTT
NA	TRBV7-9	TRBJ1-1	NA	CASSLVQPNTEAFF	TGTGCCAGCAGCTTAGTACAGCCGAACACTGAAGCTTTCTTT
TRBD1	TRBV28	TRBJ2-1	NA	CASRRGGTGVNEQFF	TGTGCCAGCAGAAGGGGAGGGACAGGGGTAAATGAGCAGTTCTTC
NA	TRBV28	TRBJ1-6	NA	CASSPLGPGGAPLHF	TGTGCCAGCAGTCCATTAGGCCCGGGGGGGGCACCCCTCCACTTT
TRBD2	TRBV2	TRBJ2-3	NA	CASSEGRGGGFTDTQYF	TGTGCCAGCAGTGAAGGGCGGGGGGGAGGCTTCACAGATACGCAGTATTTT
NA	TRBV9	TRBJ1-1	NA	CASSPRQTRNQNTEAFF	TGTGCCAGCAGCCCCCGACAGACCCGTAACCAGAACACTGAAGCTTTCTTT
NA	TRBV18	TRBJ1-1	NA	CASSPSDNMNTEAFF	TGTGCCAGCTCACCATCGGACAACATGAACACTGAAGCTTTCTTT
NA	TRBV25-1	TRBJ2-5	NA	CASCLGTETQYF	TGTGCCAGCTGCCTAGGTACAGAGACCCAGTACTTC
NA	TRBV5-1	TRBJ1-3	NA	CASSLITGQSSGNTIYF	TGCGCCAGCAGCTTAATCACAGGACAATCCTCTGGAAACACCATATATTTT
TRBD2	TRBV29-1	TRBJ2-1	NA	CSVGGETSEKSNEQFF	TGCAGCGTGGGAGGTGAGACTAGCGAAAAAAGTAATGAGCAGTTCTTC
TRBD1	TRBV19	TRBJ1-5	few	CASSGTGGRQPQHF	TGTGCCAGTAGTGGGACAGGGGGACGTCAGCCCCAGCATTTT
NA	TRBV28	TRBJ1-2	NA	CASSSGLNYGYTF	TGTGCCAGCAGTTCCGGTCTGAATTATGGCTACACCTTC
NA	TRBV28	TRBJ2-7	few	CASSFAQTYEQYF	TGTGCCAGCAGTTTTGCACAGACCTACGAGCAGTACTTC
NA	TRBV14	TRBJ2-5	once	CASSQGGGAQYF	TGTGCCAGCAGCCAAGGAGGGGGGGCCCAGTACTTC
NA	TRBV6-1	TRBJ1-6	NA	CASPSDNQGSPLHF	TGTGCCTCCCCGTCGGACAATCAGGGTTCACCCCTCCACTTT
NA	TRBV29-1	TRBJ2-5	NA	CSVQKGGETQYF	TGCAGCGTCCAAAAGGGCGGGGAGACCCAGTACTTC
NA	TRBV29-1	TRBJ1-1	NA	CSVRRTENTEAFF	TGCAGCGTTAGGCGGACAGAGAACACTGAAGCTTTCTTT
NA	TRBV7-7	TRBJ2-2	few	CASSLGGNTGELFF	TGTGCCAGCAGCTTAGGAGGGAACACCGGGGAGCTGTTTTTT
NA	TRBV4-2	TRBJ1-3	NA	CASSLQGAHLGNTIYF	TGTGCCAGCAGCCTACAAGGAGCCCACCTGGGAAACACCATATATTTT
NA	TRBV5-1	TRBJ2-1	NA	CASSLVQNNEQFF	TGCGCCAGCAGCTTGGTTCAAAACAATGAGCAGTTCTTC
TRBD2	TRBV5-1	TRBJ2-7	NA	CASSPAGGRITYEQYF	TGCGCCAGCAGCCCTGCGGGGGGACGGATAACCTACGAGCAGTACTTC
NA	TRBV6-1	TRBJ1-3	NA	CASSERAQGTSGNTIYF	TGTGCCAGCAGTGAAAGGGCTCAGGGGACGAGTGGAAACACCATATATTTT
NA	TRBV6-6	TRBJ2-5	NA	CASGDHRKETQYF	TGTGCCAGCGGAGACCATCGTAAAGAGACCCAGTACTTC
NA	TRBV5-1	TRBJ2-2	once	CASSIQGGTNTGELFF	TGCGCCAGCAGCATCCAGGGGGGTACGAACACCGGGGAGCTGTTTTTT
TRBD1	TRBV5-6	TRBJ1-3	NA	CASSWDRKSGNTIYF	TGTGCCAGCAGCTGGGACAGAAAATCTGGAAACACCATATATTTT
TRBD1	TRBV30	TRBJ1-5	few	CAWRKTGPGQPQHF	TGTGCCTGGAGGAAGACAGGGCCGGGCCAGCCCCAGCATTTT
NA	TRBV7-9	TRBJ1-1	NA	CASSLANRRLSTEAFF	TGTGCCAGCAGCTTAGCGAACCGACGACTGAGCACTGAAGCTTTCTTT
NA	TRBV6-5	TRBJ1-2	NA	CASRPPRSYGYTF	TGTGCCAGCAGACCGCCCCGGTCCTATGGCTACACCTTC
TRBD2	TRBV5-1	TRBJ2-3	NA	CASSAGGPTDTQYF	TGCGCCAGCAGTGCGGGGGGGCCGACAGATACGCAGTATTTT
NA	TRBV7-2	TRBJ2-7	few	CASSPYYEQYF	TGTGCCAGCAGCCCGTACTACGAGCAGTACTTC
TRBD2	TRBV6-1	TRBJ2-1	few	CASSKTSGGLNEQFF	TGTGCCAGCAGCAAAACTAGCGGGGGATTGAATGAGCAGTTCTTC
NA	TRBV4-1	TRBJ1-2	NA	CASSQVRETYGYTF	TGCGCCAGCAGCCAAGTACGGGAAACCTATGGCTACACCTTC
NA	TRBV5-6	TRBJ1-1	NA	CASSLGRFGQGSTEAFF	TGTGCCAGCAGCTTGGGGAGGTTTGGGCAGGGGAGCACTGAAGCTTTCTTT
TRBD2	TRBV10-3	TRBJ2-3	NA	CAISPGTSITDTQYF	TGTGCCATCAGTCCCGGGACTAGCATCACAGATACGCAGTATTTT
NA	TRBV5-1	TRBJ1-1	NA	CASSLNPAGNTEAFF	TGCGCCAGCAGCCTAAACCCCGCAGGGAACACTGAAGCTTTCTTT
NA	TRBV19	TRBJ1-1	NA	CASSTHGQGTEAFF	TGTGCCAGTAGTACCCACGGTCAGGGCACTGAAGCTTTCTTT
NA	TRBV5-8	TRBJ1-2	NA	CASSPITGMDYGYTF	TGTGCCAGCAGCCCGATCACAGGGATGGACTATGGCTACACCTTC
TRBD1	TRBV6-5	TRBJ2-7	once	CASRNWDRESYEQYF	TGTGCCAGCAGAAATTGGGACAGGGAGTCCTACGAGCAGTACTTC